Sequencing of this T cell receptor (beta chain) was carried out in a study of shared clonotypes between healthy human individuals. The study's findings and limits: Clonotypes shared by all four sorted-subset donors had higher generation probabilities than non-shared clonotypes.

The naive CD8 population came from CD45RO-negative cells selected for CCR7, without terminally differentiated effector memory CD45RA+ cells. About this clone itself: Its cognate antigen is unknown.

Several immunoSEQ plates received, in even portions, the genomic DNA of each subset. Authors' processing steps: In the immunoSEQ data, sequences were junction-only and lacked quality scores, so filtering differed. TCRdb's copy holds only in-frame clones and misses some; the assay was immunoSEQ multiplex PCR. The V and J calls and clone size are taken from that table; D and trimming were inferred from the DNA. The repertoire holds about 2.1 million clones, with around 95% as singletons. The CDR3 is made up of 15 amino acids. Germline loops: CDR1 SGHNT, CDR2 YYREEE (reference sequence). Losses at the gene ends were 4 bases for V and 1 base for J; bases not matched to a gene: 5.

Material for sequencing was naive CD8+ T cells from PBMCs. The V call is TRBV5-4, the J call TRBJ1-2, with 9 bases lining up with TRBD1. This clonotype was sampled from a man between 18 and 35 years old in good health. Some clones in this sample may be carry-over from other donors' samples. For the CDR3, the DNA is TGTGCCAGCAGCGGGACAGGGTTCCTTAACTATGGCTACACCTTC. Protein product: CASSGTGFLNYGYTF.